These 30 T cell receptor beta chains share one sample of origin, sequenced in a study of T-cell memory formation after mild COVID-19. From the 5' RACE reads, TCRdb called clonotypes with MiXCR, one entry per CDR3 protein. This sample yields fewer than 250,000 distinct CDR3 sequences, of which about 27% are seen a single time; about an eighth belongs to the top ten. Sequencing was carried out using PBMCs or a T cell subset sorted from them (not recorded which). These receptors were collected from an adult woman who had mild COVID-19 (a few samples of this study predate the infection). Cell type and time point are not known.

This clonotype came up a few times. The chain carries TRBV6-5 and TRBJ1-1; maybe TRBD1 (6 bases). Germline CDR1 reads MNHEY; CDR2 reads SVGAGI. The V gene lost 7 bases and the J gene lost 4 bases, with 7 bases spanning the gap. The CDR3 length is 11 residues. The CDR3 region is CASKQGTEAFF. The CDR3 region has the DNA TGTGCCAGCAAACAGGGCACTGAAGCTTTCTTT.

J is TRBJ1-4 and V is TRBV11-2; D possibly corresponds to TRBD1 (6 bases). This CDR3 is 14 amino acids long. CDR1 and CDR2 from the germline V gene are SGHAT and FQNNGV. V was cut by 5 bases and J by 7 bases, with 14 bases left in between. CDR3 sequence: CASSPQGGGEKLFF. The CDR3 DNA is TGTGCCAGCAGCCCACAGGGCGGGGGTGAAAAACTGTTTTTT. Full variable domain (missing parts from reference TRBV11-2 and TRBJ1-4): EAGVAQSPRYKIIEKRQSVAFWCNPISGHATLYWYQQILGQGPKLLIQFQNNGVVDDSQLPKDRFSAERLKGVDSTLKIQPAKLEDSAVYLCASSPQGGGEKLFFGSGTQLSVL.

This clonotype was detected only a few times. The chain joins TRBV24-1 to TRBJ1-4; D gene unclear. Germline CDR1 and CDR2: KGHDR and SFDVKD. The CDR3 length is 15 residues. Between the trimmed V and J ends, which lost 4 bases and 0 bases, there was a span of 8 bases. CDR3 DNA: TGTGCCACCAGTGACCCGGGGTCAACTAATGAAAAACTGTTTTTT. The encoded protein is CATSDPGSTNEKLFF.

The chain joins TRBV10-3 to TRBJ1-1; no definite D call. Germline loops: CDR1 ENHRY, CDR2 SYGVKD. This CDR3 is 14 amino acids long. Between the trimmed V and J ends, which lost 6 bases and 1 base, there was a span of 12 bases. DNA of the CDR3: TGTGCCATCAGGGACGGATACTCGAACACTGAAGCTTTCTTT. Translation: CAIRDGYSNTEAFF.

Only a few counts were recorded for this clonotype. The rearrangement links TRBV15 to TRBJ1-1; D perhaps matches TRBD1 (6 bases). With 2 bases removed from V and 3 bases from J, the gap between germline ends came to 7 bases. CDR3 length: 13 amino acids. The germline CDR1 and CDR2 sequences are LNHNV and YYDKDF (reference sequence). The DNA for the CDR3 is TGTGCCACCAGCAGATACAGGGACACTGAAGCTTTCTTT. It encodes CATSRYRDTEAFF. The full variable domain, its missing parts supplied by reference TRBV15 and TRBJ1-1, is DAMVIQNPRYQVTQFGKPVTLSCSQTLNHNVMYWYQQKSSQAPKLLFHYYDKDFNNEADTPDNFQSRRPNTSFCFLDIRSPGLGDTAMYLCATSRYRDTEAFFGQGTRLTVV.

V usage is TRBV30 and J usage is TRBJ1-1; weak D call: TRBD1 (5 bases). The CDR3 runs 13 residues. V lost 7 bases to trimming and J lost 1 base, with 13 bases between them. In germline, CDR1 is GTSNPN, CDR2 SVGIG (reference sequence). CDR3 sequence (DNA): TGTGCCTACAGAGAGGGGTGGAACACTGAAGCTTTCTTT. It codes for CAYREGWNTEAFF.

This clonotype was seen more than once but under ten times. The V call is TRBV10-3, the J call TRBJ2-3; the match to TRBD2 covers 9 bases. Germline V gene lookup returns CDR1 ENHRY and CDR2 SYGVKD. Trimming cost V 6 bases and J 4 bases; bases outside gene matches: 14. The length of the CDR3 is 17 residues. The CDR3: CAIRTSGAYGGADTQYF. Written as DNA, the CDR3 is TGTGCCATCAGGACTAGCGGAGCCTACGGGGGAGCAGATACGCAGTATTTT.

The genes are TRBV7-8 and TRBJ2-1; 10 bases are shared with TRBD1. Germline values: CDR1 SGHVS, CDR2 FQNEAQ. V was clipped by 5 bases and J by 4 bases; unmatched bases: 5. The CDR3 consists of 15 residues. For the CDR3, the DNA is TGTGCCAGCAGCCTGACAGGGGGCGGGTACAATGAGCAGTTCTTC. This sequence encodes CASSLTGGGYNEQFF.

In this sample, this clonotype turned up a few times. As DNA, the CDR3 is TGCGCCAGCAGCGAAAATTCAGATACGCAGTATTTT. It encodes CASSENSDTQYF. The genes are TRBV5-1 and TRBJ2-3; D not resolved. The CDR3 has 12 residues. V was shortened by 4 bases and J by 4 bases, with 7 bases between the two germline ends. The germline V gene encodes CDR1 SGHRS and CDR2 YFSETQ.

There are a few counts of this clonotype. CDR3 residues: CASSLSGVSTDTQYF. The CDR3 region has the DNA TGCGCCAGCAGCTTGAGCGGGGTTAGCACAGATACGCAGTATTTT. The V gene is TRBV5-1, the J gene TRBJ2-3, with 7 bases identical to TRBD2. Per germline, CDR1 SGHRS and CDR2 YFSETQ. The V and J ends lost 1 base and 0 bases, in that order; junction bases with no gene match: 2. The CDR3 extends over 15 amino acids.

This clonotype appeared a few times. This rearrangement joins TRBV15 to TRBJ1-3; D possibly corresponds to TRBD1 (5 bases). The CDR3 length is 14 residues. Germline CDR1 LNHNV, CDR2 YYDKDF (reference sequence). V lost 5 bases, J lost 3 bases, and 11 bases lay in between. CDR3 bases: TGTGCCACCAGCCCAGGGCTCAATGGAAACACCATATATTTT. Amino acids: CATSPGLNGNTIYF.

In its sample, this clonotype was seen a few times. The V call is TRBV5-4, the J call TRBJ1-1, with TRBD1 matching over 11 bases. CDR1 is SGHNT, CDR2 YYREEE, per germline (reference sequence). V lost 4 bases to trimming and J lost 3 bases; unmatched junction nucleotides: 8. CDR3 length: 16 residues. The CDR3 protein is CASSPGQGATHTEAFF. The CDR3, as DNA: TGTGCCAGCAGCCCCGGACAGGGGGCTACCCACACTGAAGCTTTCTTT.

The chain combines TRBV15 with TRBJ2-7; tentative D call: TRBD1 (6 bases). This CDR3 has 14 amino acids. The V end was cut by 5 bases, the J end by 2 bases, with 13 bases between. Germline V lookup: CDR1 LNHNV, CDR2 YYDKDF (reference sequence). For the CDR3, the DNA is TGTGCCACCAGCGTCACAGGGTCGGCCTACGAGCAGTACTTC. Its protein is CATSVTGSAYEQYF.

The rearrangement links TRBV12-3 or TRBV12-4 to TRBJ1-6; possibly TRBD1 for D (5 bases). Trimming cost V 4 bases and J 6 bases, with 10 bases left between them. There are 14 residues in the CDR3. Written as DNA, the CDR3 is TGTGCCAGCAGTTCAGGGAGAGGTAATTCACCCCTCCACTTT. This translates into CASSSGRGNSPLHF.

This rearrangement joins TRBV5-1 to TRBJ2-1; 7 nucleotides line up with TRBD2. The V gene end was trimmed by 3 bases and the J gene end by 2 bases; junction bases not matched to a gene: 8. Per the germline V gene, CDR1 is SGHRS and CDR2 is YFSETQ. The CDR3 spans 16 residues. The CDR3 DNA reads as TGCGCCAGCAGCTCGCTGGAGCGGGGCGCCTACAATGAGCAGTTCTTC. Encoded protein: CASSSLERGAYNEQFF.

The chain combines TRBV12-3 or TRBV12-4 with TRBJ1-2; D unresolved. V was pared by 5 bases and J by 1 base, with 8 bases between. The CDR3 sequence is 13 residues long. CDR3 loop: CASSPSVNYGYTF. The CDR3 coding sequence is TGTGCCAGCAGTCCGTCCGTTAACTATGGCTACACCTTC.

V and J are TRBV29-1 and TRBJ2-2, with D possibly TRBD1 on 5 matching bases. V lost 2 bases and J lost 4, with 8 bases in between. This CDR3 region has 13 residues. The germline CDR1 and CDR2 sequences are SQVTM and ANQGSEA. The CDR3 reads CSVETRATGELFF. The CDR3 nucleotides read TGCAGCGTTGAAACCAGGGCCACCGGGGAGCTGTTTTTT.

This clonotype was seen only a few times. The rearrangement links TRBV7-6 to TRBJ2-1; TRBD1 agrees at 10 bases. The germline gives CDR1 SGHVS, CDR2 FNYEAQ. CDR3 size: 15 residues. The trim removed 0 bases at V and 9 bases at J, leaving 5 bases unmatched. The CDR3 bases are TGTGCCAGCAGCTTAGCGGGGACAGGGGTGGGTGAGCAGTTCTTC. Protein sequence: CASSLAGTGVGEQFF.

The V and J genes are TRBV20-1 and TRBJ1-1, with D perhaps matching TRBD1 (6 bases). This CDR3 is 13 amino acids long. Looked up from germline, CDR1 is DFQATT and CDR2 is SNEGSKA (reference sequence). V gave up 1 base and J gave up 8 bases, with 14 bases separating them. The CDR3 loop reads CSARGTAKGEAFF. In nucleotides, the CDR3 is TGCAGTGCTAGAGGGACAGCCAAAGGCGAAGCTTTCTTT.

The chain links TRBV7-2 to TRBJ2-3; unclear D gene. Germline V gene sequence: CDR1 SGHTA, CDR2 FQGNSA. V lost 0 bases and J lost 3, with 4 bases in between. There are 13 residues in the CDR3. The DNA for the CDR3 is TGTGCCAGCAGCTTAGCGGTAACAGATACGCAGTATTTT. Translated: CASSLAVTDTQYF.

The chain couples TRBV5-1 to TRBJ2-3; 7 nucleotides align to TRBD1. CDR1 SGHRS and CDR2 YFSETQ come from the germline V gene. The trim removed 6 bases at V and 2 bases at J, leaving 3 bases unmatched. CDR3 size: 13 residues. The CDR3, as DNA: TGCGCCAGCACGACAGGGACCACAGATACGCAGTATTTT. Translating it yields CASTTGTTDTQYF.

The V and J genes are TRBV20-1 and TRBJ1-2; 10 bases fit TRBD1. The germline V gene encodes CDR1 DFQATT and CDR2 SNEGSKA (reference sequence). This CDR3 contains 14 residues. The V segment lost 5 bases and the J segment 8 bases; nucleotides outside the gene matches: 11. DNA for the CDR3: TGCAGTGCTCAACCGGGGGACAGGGGAAGAGGCTACACCTTC. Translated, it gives CSAQPGDRGRGYTF.

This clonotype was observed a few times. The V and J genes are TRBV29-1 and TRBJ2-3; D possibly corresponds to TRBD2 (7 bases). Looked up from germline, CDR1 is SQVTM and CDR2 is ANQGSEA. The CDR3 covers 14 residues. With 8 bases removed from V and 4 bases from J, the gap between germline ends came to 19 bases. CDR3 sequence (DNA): TGCAGCACCATCGGGGGGCTCCAGGCAGATACGCAGTATTTT. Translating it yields CSTIGGLQADTQYF.

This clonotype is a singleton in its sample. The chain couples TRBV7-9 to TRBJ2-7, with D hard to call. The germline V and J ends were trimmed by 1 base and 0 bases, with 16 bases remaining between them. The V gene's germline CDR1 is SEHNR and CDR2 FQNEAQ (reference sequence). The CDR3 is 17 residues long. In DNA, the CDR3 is TGTGCCAGCAGCTTAGGTTTCGTGGCAGGCAACTCCTACGAGCAGTACTTC. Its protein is CASSLGFVAGNSYEQYF.

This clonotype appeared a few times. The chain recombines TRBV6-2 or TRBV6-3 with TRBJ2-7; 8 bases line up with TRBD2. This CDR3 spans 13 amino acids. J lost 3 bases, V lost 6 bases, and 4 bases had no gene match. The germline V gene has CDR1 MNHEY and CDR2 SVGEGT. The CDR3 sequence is CASRKTSDYEQYF. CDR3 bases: TGTGCCAGCAGGAAGACTAGCGACTACGAGCAGTACTTC.

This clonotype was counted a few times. Here the CDR3 DNA reads TGTGCCAGCAGTCCCGCGAGGAAATCTGGCGAGCAGTACTTC. Residues: CASSPARKSGEQYF. The rearrangement links TRBV27 to TRBJ2-7, with D uncertain. Germline CDR1 MNHEY, CDR2 SMNVEV (reference sequence). Trimming shortened V by 5 bases and J by 6 bases, and 17 bases separated the two germline ends. This CDR3 is built from 14 residues.

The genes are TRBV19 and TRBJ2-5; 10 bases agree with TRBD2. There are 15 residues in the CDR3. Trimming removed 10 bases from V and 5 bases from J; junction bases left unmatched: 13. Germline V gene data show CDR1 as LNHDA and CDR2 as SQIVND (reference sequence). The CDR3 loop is CATRPPSGSVETQYF. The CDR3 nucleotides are TGTGCCACCAGACCCCCTAGCGGGAGTGTGGAGACCCAGTACTTC.

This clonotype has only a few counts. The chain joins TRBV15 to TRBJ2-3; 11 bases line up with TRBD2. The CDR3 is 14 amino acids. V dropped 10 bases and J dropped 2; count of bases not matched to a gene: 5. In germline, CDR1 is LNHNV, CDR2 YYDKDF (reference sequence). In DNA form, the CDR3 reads TGTGCCATTGCTAGCGGGGGGTCCACAGATACGCAGTATTTT. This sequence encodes CAIASGGSTDTQYF.

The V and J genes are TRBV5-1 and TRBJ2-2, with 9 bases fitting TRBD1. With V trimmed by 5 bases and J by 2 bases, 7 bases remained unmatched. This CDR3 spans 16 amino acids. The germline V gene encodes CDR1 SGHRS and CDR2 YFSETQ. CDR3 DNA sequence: TGCGCCAGCAGGCATACAGGGGGCGCAAACACCGGGGAGCTGTTTTTT. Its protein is CASRHTGGANTGELFF.

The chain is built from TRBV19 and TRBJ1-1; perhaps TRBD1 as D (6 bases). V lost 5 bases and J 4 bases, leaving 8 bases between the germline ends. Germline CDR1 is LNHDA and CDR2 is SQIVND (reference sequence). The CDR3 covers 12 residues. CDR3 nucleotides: TGTGCCAGTAGTTGGACAGTCACTGAAGCTTTCTTT. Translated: CASSWTVTEAFF.